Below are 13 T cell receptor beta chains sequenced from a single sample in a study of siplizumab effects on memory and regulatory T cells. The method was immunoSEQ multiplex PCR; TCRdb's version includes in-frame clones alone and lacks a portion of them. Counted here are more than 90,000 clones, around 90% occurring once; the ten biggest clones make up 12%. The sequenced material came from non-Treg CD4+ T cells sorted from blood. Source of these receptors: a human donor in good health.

DNA for the CDR3: TGTGCTAGTGGTCTGGGGACCGTGCGGGATACGCAGTATTTT. It codes for CASGLGTVRDTQYF. The chain links TRBV12-5 to TRBJ2-3; D is tentatively TRBD1 or TRBD2 (5 bases each). V was trimmed by 5 bases and J by 6 bases, leaving 15 bases between them. Germline CDR1 and CDR2: LGHNT and FRNRAP. There are 14 residues in the CDR3.

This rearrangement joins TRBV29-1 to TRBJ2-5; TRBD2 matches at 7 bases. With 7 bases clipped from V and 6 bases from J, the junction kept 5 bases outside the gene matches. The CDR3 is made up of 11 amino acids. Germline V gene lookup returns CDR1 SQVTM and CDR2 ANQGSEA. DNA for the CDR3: TGCAGCGGAATGGGGGGGAAGACCCAGTACTTC. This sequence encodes CSGMGGKTQYF.

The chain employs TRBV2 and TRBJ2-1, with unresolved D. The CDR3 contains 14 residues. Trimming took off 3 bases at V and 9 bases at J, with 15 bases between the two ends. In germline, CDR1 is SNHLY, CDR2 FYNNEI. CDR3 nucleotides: TGTGCCAGCAGTGAGGCGAGCTTTGCGCGTGAGCAGTTCTTC. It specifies CASSEASFAREQFF.

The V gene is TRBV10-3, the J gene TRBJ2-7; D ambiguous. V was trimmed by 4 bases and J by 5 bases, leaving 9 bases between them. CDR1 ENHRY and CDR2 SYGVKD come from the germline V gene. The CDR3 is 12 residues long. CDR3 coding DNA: TGTGCCATCAGTGTGGAAGGGAACGAGCAGTACTTC. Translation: CAISVEGNEQYF.

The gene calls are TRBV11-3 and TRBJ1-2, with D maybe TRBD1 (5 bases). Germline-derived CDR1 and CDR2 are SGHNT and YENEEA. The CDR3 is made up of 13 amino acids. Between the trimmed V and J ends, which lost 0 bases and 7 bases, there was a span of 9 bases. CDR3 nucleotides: TGTGCCAGCAGCTTAGACAGGGCCTTTGGCTACACCTTC. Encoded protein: CASSLDRAFGYTF.

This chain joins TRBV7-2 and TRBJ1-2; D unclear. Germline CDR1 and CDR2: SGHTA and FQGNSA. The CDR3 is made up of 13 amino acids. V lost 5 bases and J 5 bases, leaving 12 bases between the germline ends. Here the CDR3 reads CASSLTWQYGYTF. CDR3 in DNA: TGTGCCAGCAGCCTAACTTGGCAGTATGGCTACACCTTC. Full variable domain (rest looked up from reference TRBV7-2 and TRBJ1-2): GAGVSQSPSNKVTEKGKDVELRCDPISGHTALYWYRQSLGQGLEFLIYFQGNSAPDKSGLPSDRFSAERTGGSVSTLTIQRTQQEDSAVYLCASSLTWQYGYTFGSGTRLTVV.

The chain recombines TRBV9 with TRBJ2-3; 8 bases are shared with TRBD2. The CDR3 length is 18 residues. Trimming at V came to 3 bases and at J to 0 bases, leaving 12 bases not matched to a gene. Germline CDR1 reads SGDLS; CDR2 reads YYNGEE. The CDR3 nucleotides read TGTGCCAGCAGCGCCAGGGTCGCGGGAGGCCGTAGCACAGATACGCAGTATTTT. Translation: CASSARVAGGRSTDTQYF.

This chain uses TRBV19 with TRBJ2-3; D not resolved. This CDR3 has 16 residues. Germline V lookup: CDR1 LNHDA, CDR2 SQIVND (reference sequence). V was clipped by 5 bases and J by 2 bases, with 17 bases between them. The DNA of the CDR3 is TGTGCCAGTAGTTCAACGACAAATCCCCCCACAGATACGCAGTATTTT. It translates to CASSSTTNPPTDTQYF.

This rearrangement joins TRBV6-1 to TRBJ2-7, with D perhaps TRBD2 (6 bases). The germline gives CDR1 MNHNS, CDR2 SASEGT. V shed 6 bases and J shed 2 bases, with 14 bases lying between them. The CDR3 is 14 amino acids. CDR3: CASSAVGGPYEQYF. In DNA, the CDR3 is TGTGCCAGCAGCGCAGTGGGGGGACCCTACGAGCAGTACTTC.

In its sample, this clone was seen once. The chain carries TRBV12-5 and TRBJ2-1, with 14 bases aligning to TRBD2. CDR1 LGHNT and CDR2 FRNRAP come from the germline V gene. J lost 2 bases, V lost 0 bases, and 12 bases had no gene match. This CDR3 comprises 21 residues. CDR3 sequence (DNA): TGTGCTAGTGGTTTGGTACCAGTCCCGGGACTAGCGGGAGTCGCCTACAATGAGCAGTTCTTC. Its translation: CASGLVPVPGLAGVAYNEQFF.

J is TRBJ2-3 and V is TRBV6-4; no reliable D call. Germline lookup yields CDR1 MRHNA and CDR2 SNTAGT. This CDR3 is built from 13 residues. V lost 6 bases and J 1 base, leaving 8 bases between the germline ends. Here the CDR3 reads CASRGTRTDTQYF. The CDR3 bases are TGTGCCAGCAGAGGCACGCGCACAGATACGCAGTATTTT.

The CDR3, as DNA: TGTGCCAGCAGCTGGGGGGGGTACACCTTGCGTAGCGAGCAGTACTTC. Translation: CASSWGGYTLRSEQYF. This chain links TRBV5-7 with TRBJ2-7; 7 bases line up with TRBD2. TRBV5-7 is annotated as an ORF whose role is uncertain. V was clipped by 3 bases and J by 6 bases; unmatched bases: 15. CDR3 size: 16 residues.

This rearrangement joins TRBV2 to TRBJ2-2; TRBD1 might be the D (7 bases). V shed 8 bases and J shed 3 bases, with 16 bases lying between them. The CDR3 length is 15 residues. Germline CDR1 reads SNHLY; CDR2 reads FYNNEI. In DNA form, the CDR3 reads TGTGCCAGCGGACAAGGAGGGGGCCACACCGGGGAGCTGTTTTTT. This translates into CASGQGGGHTGELFF.